Listed below are T cell receptor beta chains from one sample, sequenced in a study of blood T cells in healthy people across ages. MiXCR was run by TCRdb on the 5' RACE reads, yielding one entry per CDR3 protein. The sample contains about 900,000 distinct CDR3 sequences, roughly 52% of which appear only once. Sequencing used blood. The source of these receptors is a young man in good health. CDR3s include the opening cysteine and the closing phenylalanine or tryptophan. Each record gives: D gene, clone size, V gene, J gene, CDR3 DNA, CDR3 protein. A D gene is named only where the DNA matches it firmly. Some rows mark clone size as missing; the rest say once, few, many or name a class of expanded clone.

>TRBD1|NA|TRBV2|TRBJ1-1
TGTGCCAGAAGACAGGGCCGGGAGAACACTGAAGCTTTCTTT
CARRQGRENTEAFF
>TRBD1|NA|TRBV7-6|TRBJ1-2
TGTGCCAGCACCCCATTGGGACAGCCCTATGGCTACACCTTC
CASTPLGQPYGYTF
>TRBD2|few|TRBV7-9|TRBJ2-5
TGTGCCAGCAGCTTGGGATGGGCACTAGCGGAGACCCAGTACTTC
CASSLGWALAETQYF
>TRBD1|NA|TRBV20-1|TRBJ2-7
TGCAGTGCTAGCCACCAGGGGGCCGACGAGCAGTACTTC
CSASHQGADEQYF
>TRBD2|NA|TRBV2|TRBJ2-7
TGTGCCAGCAGCGGGGGGGCCTCCTACGAGCAGTACTTC
CASSGGASYEQYF
>NA|NA|TRBV12-3/TRBV12-4|TRBJ2-1
TGTGCCAGCAGCCCGACGGAGGCGCACAATGAGCAGTTCTTC
CASSPTEAHNEQFF
>TRBD1|NA|TRBV6-5|TRBJ1-4
TGTGCCAGCCGTTTCAGGGGGACGTCACCTGAAAAACTGTTTTTT
CASRFRGTSPEKLFF
>NA|NA|TRBV12-3/TRBV12-4|TRBJ2-7
TGTGCCAGCAGTTTTATTATAAGGGAAGGGATACAAACTGGGCACATTTCCCCGGACGAGCAGTACTTC
CASSFIIREGIQTGHISPDEQYF
>NA|once|TRBV7-9|TRBJ2-1
TGTGCCAGCAGCTTAGCAGGCGCTGGGCAGTTCTTC
CASSLAGAGQFF
>NA|NA|TRBV11-2|TRBJ2-5
TGTGCCAGCAGTCGGGGGCGTAGCGGACAAGAGACCCAGTACTTC
CASSRGRSGQETQYF
>NA|NA|TRBV3-1|TRBJ2-1
TGTGCCAGCAGCCTCCAGGCAGGGACCTACAATGAGCAGTTCTTC
CASSLQAGTYNEQFF
>NA|NA|TRBV6-5|TRBJ1-5
TGTGCCAGCAGTTACGGGCCCCATCAGCCCCAGCATTTT
CASSYGPHQPQHF
>NA|NA|TRBV20-1|TRBJ2-1
TGCAGTGCTAGATTCCCGGACTATAGTGAGCAGTTCTTC
CSARFPDYSEQFF
>NA|NA|TRBV4-1|TRBJ2-2
TGCGCCAGCAGCCCAAACCCCGGTAGGAGCACGAACACCGGGGAGCTGTTTTTT
CASSPNPGRSTNTGELFF
>NA|NA|TRBV2|TRBJ2-5
TGTGCCAGCAGTGGAGTTGAGACCCAGTACTTC
CASSGVETQYF
>NA|NA|TRBV5-4|TRBJ2-3
TGTGCCAGCAGCTTGGCCGTTGGCGGGGGCCCCACAGATACGCAGTATTTT
CASSLAVGGGPTDTQYF
>TRBD1|NA|TRBV9|TRBJ1-6
TGTGCCAGCAGCGCCCAGGGGGAGGGTCGTAATTCACCCCTCCACTTT
CASSAQGEGRNSPLHF
>TRBD2|few|TRBV3-1|TRBJ2-3
TGTGCCAGCAGCCCACGACTAGCGGGGGTCACAGATACGCAGTATTTT
CASSPRLAGVTDTQYF
>NA|NA|TRBV3-1|TRBJ2-3
TGTGCCAGCAGCCAGGATACAGTGACAGATACGCAGTATTTT
CASSQDTVTDTQYF
>NA|many|TRBV29-1|TRBJ2-3
TGCAGCGACTTTACGGGGGATACGCAGTATTTT
CSDFTGDTQYF
>TRBD2|NA|TRBV12-3/TRBV12-4|TRBJ2-5
TGTGCCAACAGTCCGCCCGGGACTAGCGGGGGGGCTGTCCAGTACTTC
CANSPPGTSGGAVQYF
>TRBD1|NA|TRBV20-1|TRBJ1-2
TGCAGTGCTAGTCGACAGGGGAACTATGGCTACACCTTC
CSASRQGNYGYTF
>NA|few|TRBV10-3|TRBJ1-6
TGTGCCATCAGTGACAGGGTTTATAATTCACCCCTCCACTTT
CAISDRVYNSPLHF
>TRBD1|NA|TRBV12-3/TRBV12-4|TRBJ1-4
TGTGCCAGCGGTCCGGGACAGGGTAGGGAAAAACTGTTTTTT
CASGPGQGREKLFF
>TRBD1|NA|TRBV2|TRBJ2-3
TGTGCCAGCAGTGTCAACAGGGGGTCAGATACGCAGTATTTT
CASSVNRGSDTQYF
>TRBD1|few|TRBV7-2|TRBJ2-3
TGTGCCAGCAGCAGGACTCCGGGACAGGGCACAGATACGCAGTATTTT
CASSRTPGQGTDTQYF
>NA|NA|TRBV12-3/TRBV12-4|TRBJ1-6
TGTGCCAGCACCATGGGCTGGGTACGGTCACCCCTCCACTTT
CASTMGWVRSPLHF
>NA|NA|TRBV28|TRBJ2-3
TGTGCCAGCAGTCCTGGGCTTCGACTCACAGATACGCAGTATTTT
CASSPGLRLTDTQYF
>NA|NA|TRBV28|TRBJ2-5
TGTGCCAGCTTGAGGCAGGGTGGATACGGGCAGTACTTC
CASLRQGGYGQYF
>TRBD1|NA|TRBV6-2/TRBV6-3|TRBJ2-3
TGTGCCAGCAGTTACTCGTTTACGGGACAGGGCACAGATACGCAGTATTTT
CASSYSFTGQGTDTQYF
>TRBD2|many|TRBV7-9|TRBJ2-7
TGTGCCAGCAGTCCCGGGACTAGCTACGAGCAGTACTTC
CASSPGTSYEQYF
>TRBD2|NA|TRBV20-1|TRBJ2-7
TGCAGTGCTAGAGCCCCCACTAGCGGGGGGTTCGACGAGCAGTACTTC
CSARAPTSGGFDEQYF
>TRBD2|NA|TRBV27|TRBJ2-5
TGTGCCAGCAGTTACCGGGGGGGCCTACACCAAGAGACCCAGTACTTC
CASSYRGGLHQETQYF
>NA|NA|TRBV12-3/TRBV12-4|TRBJ2-3
TGTGCCAGTCCTTCGGGGGACAGCCCGCGGGATACGCAGTATTTT
CASPSGDSPRDTQYF
>NA|NA|TRBV27|TRBJ2-7
TGTGCCAGCAGTGCACGGACAGAGTTGGGCGAGCAGTACTTC
CASSARTELGEQYF
>NA|NA|TRBV3-1|TRBJ2-1
TGTGCCAGCAGCCAAGTAGTGCCCTCAACCGACAATGAGCAGTTCTTC
CASSQVVPSTDNEQFF
>NA|NA|TRBV5-1|TRBJ2-7
TGCGCCGGCAGCCCCGGACAGAGTCCCGAGCAGTACTTC
CAGSPGQSPEQYF
>TRBD2|few|TRBV20-1|TRBJ2-3
TGCAGTGCAAGGACTAGCGGGGCTTCCTACACAGATACGCAGTATTTT
CSARTSGASYTDTQYF
>NA|NA|TRBV20-1|TRBJ1-2
TGCAGTGCTTCCTCGCTCCAAGACTCGGGTGGCTACACCTTC
CSASSLQDSGGYTF